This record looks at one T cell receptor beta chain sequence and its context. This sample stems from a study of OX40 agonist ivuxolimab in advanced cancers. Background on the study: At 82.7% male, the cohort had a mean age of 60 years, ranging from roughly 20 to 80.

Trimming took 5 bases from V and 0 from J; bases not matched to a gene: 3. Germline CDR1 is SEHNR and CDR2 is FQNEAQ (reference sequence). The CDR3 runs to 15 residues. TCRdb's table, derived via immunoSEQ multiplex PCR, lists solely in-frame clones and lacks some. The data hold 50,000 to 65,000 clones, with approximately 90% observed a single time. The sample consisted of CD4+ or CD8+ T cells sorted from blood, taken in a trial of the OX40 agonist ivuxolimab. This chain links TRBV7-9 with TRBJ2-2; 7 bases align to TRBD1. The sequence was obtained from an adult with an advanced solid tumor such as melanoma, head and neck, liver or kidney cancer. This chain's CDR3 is CASSPGTANTGELFF. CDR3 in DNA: TGTGCCAGCAGCCCCGGGACAGCGAACACCGGGGAGCTGTTTTTT.